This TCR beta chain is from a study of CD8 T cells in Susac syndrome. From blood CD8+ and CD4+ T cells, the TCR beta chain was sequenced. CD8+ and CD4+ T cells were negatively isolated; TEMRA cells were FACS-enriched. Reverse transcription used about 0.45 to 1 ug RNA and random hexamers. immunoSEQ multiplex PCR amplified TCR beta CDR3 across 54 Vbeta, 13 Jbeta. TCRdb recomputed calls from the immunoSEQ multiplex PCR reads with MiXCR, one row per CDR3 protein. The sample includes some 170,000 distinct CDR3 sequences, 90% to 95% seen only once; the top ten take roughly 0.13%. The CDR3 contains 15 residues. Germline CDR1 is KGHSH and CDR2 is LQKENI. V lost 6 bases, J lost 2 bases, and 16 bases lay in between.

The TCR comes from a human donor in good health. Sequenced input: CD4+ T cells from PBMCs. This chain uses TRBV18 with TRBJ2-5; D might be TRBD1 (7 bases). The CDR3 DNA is TGTGCCAGCTCCCGGGGGACAGATAAACAAGAGACCCAGTACTTC. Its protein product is CASSRGTDKQETQYF.